This TCR beta chain was profiled in a study of T cell responses to AZD1222 COVID-19 vaccine. Study-level results: No repertoire was sampled before or during the peak T cell response, only after it. At study baseline, merely a handful of AZD1222 recipients were seropositive. Clonal diversity may have been underestimated, and the donors were mostly white British, with more females than males.

To note about this clone: Its antigen is currently unknown.

The CDR3 spans 16 residues. Produced via immunoSEQ multiplex PCR; TCRdb's table is partial and in-frame only. The repertoire consists of over 100,000 clones, with roughly 90% occurring once and the leading ten covering approximately 3.5%. The sample in question was peripheral blood, obtained on day 0 of AZD1222 vaccination. This chain uses TRBV7-5 with TRBJ1-1; TRBD1, the D gene given by the table, was not confirmed from the DNA. TRBV7-5 is deemed a pseudogene. The TCR was taken from an adult in good health. The CDR3 coding sequence is TGTGCCAGAAGCTTAGGTGTCGGCACAGGGCTCCCTGAAGCTTTCTTT. Its translation is CARSLGVGTGLPEAFF.